A single sample gave rise to the 27 T cell receptor beta chains below, sequenced in a study. MiXCR, applied by TCRdb to the 5' RACE reads, yields one record per CDR3 protein. Of 7,000 to 9,000 distinct CDR3 sequences in the sample, approximately 15% were seen once. Sequences were obtained from memory CD4+ T cells sorted from blood. As to subset: memory CD4+ T cells, CD4+CD45RO+CD25-. These receptors all stem from a female donor with breast cancer.

This clonotype was counted a few times. The CDR3 protein is CASSGPGTGTYEQYF. In DNA, the CDR3 is TGTGCCAGCAGCGGTCCCGGGACAGGAACCTACGAGCAGTACTTC. The chain carries TRBV28 and TRBJ2-7, with 8 nucleotides matching TRBD1. The CDR3 is made up of 15 amino acids. V lost 6 bases and J lost 2; bases outside the gene matches: 9. Per the germline V gene, CDR1 is MDHEN and CDR2 is SYDVKM.

Remarks on this clonotype: Because the CDR3 is missing its conserved closing phenylalanine or tryptophan, this is likely a read error. The chain is built from TRBV5-5 and TRBJ1-1; weak D call: TRBD1 (5 bases). The CDR3 has 14 residues. Germline CDR1 is SGHKS and CDR2 is YYEKEE (reference sequence). V was pared by 2 bases and J by 1 base, with 9 bases between. In DNA form, the CDR3 reads TGTGCCAGCAGCTTAGACAGTCGGAACACTGAAGCTTTCCTT. This gives the protein CASSLDSRNTEAFL.

The sample holds many counts of this clonotype. CDR3 bases: TGTGCCAGCAGCCACAGGGGGCCTGGAAACACCATATATTTT. Translated, it gives CASSHRGPGNTIYF. The chain links TRBV3-1 to TRBJ1-3, with 8 bases identical to TRBD1. CDR1 LGHDT and CDR2 YNNKEL come from the germline V gene (reference sequence). The CDR3 is 14 residues long. V lost 3 bases, J lost 2 bases, and 0 bases stayed unmatched.

By sample share, this clonotype is medium-sized. The genes are TRBV20-1 and TRBJ2-5; 8 nucleotides match TRBD2. Germline-derived CDR1 and CDR2 are DFQATT and SNEGSKA (reference sequence). The CDR3 sequence is 16 residues long. With 5 bases clipped from V and 5 bases from J, the junction kept 16 bases outside the gene matches. CDR3 residues: CSAPRDGSGIGETQYF. The CDR3 nucleotides are TGCAGTGCTCCAAGGGATGGTAGCGGGATCGGGGAGACCCAGTACTTC.

This clonotype is judged medium-sized. The chain recombines TRBV4-2 with TRBJ2-1, with TRBD1 as a possible D gene (5 bases). The V gene's germline CDR1 is LGHNA and CDR2 YNFKEQ. V dropped 3 bases and J dropped 11 bases, with 11 bases sitting between them. This CDR3 has 12 amino acids. CDR3 sequence (DNA): TGTGCCAGCAGCCATAACCAGGGTCAGCAGTTCTTC. Protein: CASSHNQGQQFF.

Judged by abundance, this clonotype is medium-sized. The chain combines TRBV29-1 with TRBJ1-3; no reliable D call. The CDR3 extends over 12 amino acids. Germline V gene data show CDR1 as SQVTM and CDR2 as ANQGSEA. The germline V and J ends were trimmed by 1 base and 8 bases, with 9 bases remaining between them. The CDR3 loop reads CSVEAGLHTIYF. CDR3 DNA: TGCAGCGTTGAAGCTGGGTTGCACACCATATATTTT. Combining the CDR3 with reference TRBV29-1 and TRBJ1-3 gives the whole variable domain SAVISQKPSRDICQRGTSLTIQCQVDSQVTMMFWYRQQPGQSLTLIATANQGSEATYESGFVIDKFPISRPNLTFSTLTVSNMSPEDSSIYLCSVEAGLHTIYFGEGSWLTVV.

This clonotype was seen just once. A read error may account for a junction end that differs from germline. The rearrangement links TRBV20-1 to TRBJ2-1; 7 positions match TRBD2. The CDR3 extends over 14 amino acids. Germline V gene lookup returns CDR1 DFQATT and CDR2 SNEGSKA (reference sequence). The CDR3 region has the DNA TGCAGTGCTCCGCGGGACTACGGCTACAATGAGCGGTTCTTT. Translation: CSAPRDYGYNERFF.

Details on this clonotype: This may come from a read error, since a much larger clone is one base off. The conserved closing phenylalanine or tryptophan is absent in this CDR3, likely reflecting a read error. The genes are TRBV30 and TRBJ1-1, with D possibly matching TRBD1 (6 bases). V gave up 2 bases and J gave up 4 bases, with 11 bases separating them. Germline CDR1 reads GTSNPN; CDR2 reads SVGIG (reference sequence). The CDR3 spans 13 residues. CDR3 sequence (DNA): TGTGCCTGGAGTCCAGGGGATAGCACTGAAGCTTTCCTT. Its protein is CAWSPGDSTEAFL.

On this clonotype itself: Since no conserved phenylalanine or tryptophan closes the CDR3, a read error is the likely cause. In DNA form, the CDR3 reads TGTGCCACCAGTGATTCGCTAGGACGAGCTTTCCTT. This encodes CATSDSLGRAFL. V and J are TRBV24-1 and TRBJ1-1; D is unclear. The CDR3 covers 12 residues. V was trimmed by 2 bases and J by 10 bases, leaving 10 bases between them. Per germline, CDR1 KGHDR and CDR2 SFDVKD.

This clonotype was detected ten times or more. The chain is built from TRBV5-1 and TRBJ2-5; possibly TRBD2 for D (6 bases). The germline V gene encodes CDR1 SGHRS and CDR2 YFSETQ. Trimming stripped 1 base from V and 2 bases from J, with 12 bases between. This CDR3 contains 15 residues. The CDR3 nucleotides read TGCGCCAGCAGCTTGCGGGGGATAGTACAAGAGACCCAGTACTTC. It is translated as CASSLRGIVQETQYF.

This clonotype was seen a handful of times. A clone one base away is much larger, so this may be a read error. This sequence joins TRBV5-6 and TRBJ2-6; unclear D gene. The V end was cut by 3 bases, the J end by 1 base, with 14 bases between. Germline values: CDR1 SGHDT, CDR2 YYEEEE. The length of the CDR3 is 17 residues. CDR3 nucleotide sequence: TGTGCCAGCAGCTGGGAAAAAGCCGGGTCTGGGGCCAACGTCCTGACTTTC. Protein: CASSWEKAGSGANVLTF. Full variable domain (rest looked up from reference TRBV5-6 and TRBJ2-6): DAGVTQSPTHLIKTRGQQVTLRCSPKSGHDTVSWYQQALGQGPQFIFQYYEEEERQRGNFPDRFSGHQFPNYSSELNVNALLLGDSALYLCASSWEKAGSGANVLTFGAGSRLTVL.

To note about this clonotype: The junction and the germline gene differ at one end; a read error may be behind it. The gene calls are TRBV28 and TRBJ2-7, with 8 bases matching TRBD1. This CDR3 has 15 residues. The V gene's germline CDR1 is MDHEN and CDR2 SYDVKM. The CDR3 loop is CAGSGPGTGTYEQYF. CDR3 sequence (DNA): TGTGCCGGCAGCGGTCCCGGGACAGGAACCTACGAGCAGTACTTC.

This clonotype is labeled as medium-sized. J is TRBJ2-7 and V is TRBV7-4; D is perhaps TRBD1 or TRBD2 (5 bases each). This CDR3 is 20 amino acids long. Germline CDR1 and CDR2: SGHVT and SQSDAQ. Trimming pared 8 bases from V and 3 bases from J, leaving 35 bases between. The CDR3 reads CASSPPIFTGTAARRYEQYF. The CDR3 DNA follows: TGTGCCAGCTCCCCCCCGATCTTTACCGGGACCGCTGCTCGACGCTACGAGCAGTACTTC.

A word on this clonotype: This may be a read error: a much more frequent sequence differs by one nucleotide. The rearrangement uses TRBV5-6 and TRBJ2-2; tentatively, D is TRBD2 (6 bases). The CDR3 spans 17 residues. The V gene lost 3 bases and the J gene lost 3 bases, with 18 bases spanning the gap. The germline gives CDR1 SGHDT, CDR2 YYEEEE. The CDR3 DNA follows: TGTGCCAGCAGCTGGAGGGCCCTCGAGATGGACACCGGGGAGCTGTTTTTT. The encoded protein is CASSWRALEMDTGELFF.

The chain couples TRBV5-1 to TRBJ2-1, with TRBD2 matching 8 bases. This CDR3 is 17 amino acids long. CDR1 is SGHRS and CDR2 is YFSETQ in the germline V gene. V shed 0 bases, J shed 0 bases, and the junction held 5 bases outside the gene matches. The DNA for the CDR3 is TGCGCCAGCAGCTTGGCTAGCGGGCCGAGCTCCTACAATGAGCAGTTCTTC. Encoded protein: CASSLASGPSSYNEQFF. The full variable domain, with the rest looked up from reference TRBV5-1 and TRBJ2-1, is KAGVTQTPRYLIKTRGQQVTLSCSPISGHRSVSWYQQTPGQGLQFLFEYFSETQRNKGNFPGRFSGRQFSNSRSEMNVSTLELGDSALYLCASSLASGPSSYNEQFFGPGTRLTVL.

This clonotype has a handful of counts. A much larger clone lies one base from this, so it may be a read error. This rearrangement joins TRBV5-1 to TRBJ2-3; 12 positions agree with TRBD2. V lost 6 bases to trimming and J lost 4 bases; unmatched junction nucleotides: 6. The CDR3 extends over 15 amino acids. Germline loops: CDR1 SGHRS, CDR2 YFSETQ. The CDR3: CASKASGRDADTQYF. CDR3 DNA: TGCGCCAGCAAGGCTAGCGGGAGGGACGCAGATACGCAGTATTTT.

The CDR3 spells CASSHTGTQENTIYF. CDR3 nucleotide sequence: TGTGCCAGCAGCCATACAGGGACCCAGGAAAACACCATATATTTT. The V gene is TRBV4-2, the J gene TRBJ1-3; TRBD1 might be the D (6 bases). Trimming removed 3 bases from V and 6 bases from J, with 15 bases in between. This CDR3 has 15 residues. The germline CDR1 and CDR2 sequences are LGHNA and YNFKEQ.

Judged by abundance, this clonotype is medium-sized (0.01 to 0.1%). The chain employs TRBV27 and TRBJ1-1, with unresolved D. The CDR3 contains 11 residues. Germline lookup yields CDR1 MNHEY and CDR2 SMNVEV (reference sequence). Trimming cost V 6 bases and J 4 bases, with 6 bases left between them. The CDR3 sequence is CASSSRTEAFF. CDR3 DNA: TGTGCCAGCAGCTCCCGCACTGAAGCTTTCTTT.

This clonotype qualifies as medium-sized. J is TRBJ2-3 and V is TRBV7-9; 7 nucleotides match TRBD2. CDR1 and CDR2 from the germline V gene are SEHNR and FQNEAQ (reference sequence). The CDR3 runs to 15 residues. The J segment lost 1 base and the V segment lost 2 bases, leaving 3 bases of the junction unmatched. The DNA of the CDR3 is TGTGCCAGCAGCTTAAGGCTAGCGGGCACAGATACGCAGTATTTT. It specifies CASSLRLAGTDTQYF.

This clonotype is classed as medium-sized. The chain is built from TRBV20-1 and TRBJ2-5; 8 bases are shared with TRBD2. With V trimmed by 3 bases and J by 1 base, 7 bases remained unmatched. The CDR3 runs to 15 residues. Germline-derived CDR1 and CDR2 are DFQATT and SNEGSKA (reference sequence). CDR3 protein: CSASLAGGIQETQYF. In DNA, the CDR3 is TGCAGTGCTAGTCTGGCGGGAGGTATCCAAGAGACCCAGTACTTC.

Concerning this clonotype: A much larger clone lies a single base off, so this may be a read error. CDR3 loop: CASSLEGSGQPQHF. The CDR3 DNA is TGCGCCAGCAGCTTGGAGGGATCAGGGCAGCCCCAGCATTTT. The rearrangement joins TRBV5-1 to TRBJ1-5; weak D call: TRBD1 (5 bases). The CDR3 runs 14 residues. V shed 0 bases and J shed 7 bases, with 11 bases lying between them. The germline V gene encodes CDR1 SGHRS and CDR2 YFSETQ.

In its sample, this clonotype was seen a few times. A much larger clonotype is one base distant, so this may be a read error. This rearrangement joins TRBV3-1 to TRBJ2-1; D is uncertain. This CDR3 is 11 amino acids long. Germline V gene lookup returns CDR1 LGHDT and CDR2 YNNKEL (reference sequence). CDR3 in DNA: TGTGCCAGCAGCCAAGCCATTGAGCGGTTCTTC. Its protein product is CASSQAIERFF.

With respect to this clonotype: This may stem from a read error, because a much larger clone lies one nucleotide away. The chain employs TRBV11-2 and TRBJ2-3; D call uncertain. The length of the CDR3 is 12 residues. Trimming removed 4 bases at V and 8 bases at J, with 10 bases between. Germline V gene data show CDR1 as SGHAT and CDR2 as FQNNGV. This CDR3 is CASSSEATTQYF. The CDR3 DNA is TGTGCCAGCAGCTCGGAAGCCACTACGCAGTATTTT.

Of note for this clonotype: At one end, the junction sequence differs from germline, possibly due to a read error. The chain joins TRBV6-2 or TRBV6-3 to TRBJ1-1, with D uncertain. CDR1 is MNHEY, CDR2 SVGEGT, per germline. CDR3 length equals 15 residues. In nucleotides, the CDR3 is TGTACCAGCAGTCCCCGGACCTTGAGGCACACTGAAGCTCTCTTT. Its protein product is CTSSPRTLRHTEALF.

This clonotype was found a few times. A read error may explain this, as a much larger clone is one base away. This rearrangement joins TRBV6-2 or TRBV6-3 to TRBJ2-7, with 8 positions matching TRBD2. Germline V CDR1 and CDR2: MNHEY, SVGEGT. The J segment lost 9 bases and the V segment lost 6 bases, leaving 10 bases of the junction unmatched. CDR3 length: 13 amino acids. CDR3 region: CASRKTSVNGQYF. The CDR3 nucleotides read TGTGCCAGCAGGAAGACTAGCGTTAACGGGCAGTACTTC.

This clonotype is labeled as medium-sized. The chain couples TRBV20-1 to TRBJ1-6; TRBD1 aligns across 7 bases. The CDR3 sequence is 16 residues long. Germline CDR1 is DFQATT and CDR2 is SNEGSKA (reference sequence). Trimming cost V 0 bases and J 7 bases; bases outside gene matches: 9. This chain's CDR3 is CSARDEGRGWNSPLHF. Here the CDR3 DNA reads TGCAGTGCTAGAGATGAGGGCAGGGGGTGGAATTCACCCCTCCACTTT.

This clonotype has a handful of counts. This rearrangement joins TRBV12-3 or TRBV12-4 to TRBJ2-4; D is perhaps TRBD1 (5 bases). CDR3 length: 15 residues. Deletions cut 3 bases from V and 2 bases from J, with 11 bases between. CDR3 in DNA: TGTGCCAGCAGTTTGGGGCAACTTACCAAAAACATTCAGTACTTC. Translation gives CASSLGQLTKNIQYF.